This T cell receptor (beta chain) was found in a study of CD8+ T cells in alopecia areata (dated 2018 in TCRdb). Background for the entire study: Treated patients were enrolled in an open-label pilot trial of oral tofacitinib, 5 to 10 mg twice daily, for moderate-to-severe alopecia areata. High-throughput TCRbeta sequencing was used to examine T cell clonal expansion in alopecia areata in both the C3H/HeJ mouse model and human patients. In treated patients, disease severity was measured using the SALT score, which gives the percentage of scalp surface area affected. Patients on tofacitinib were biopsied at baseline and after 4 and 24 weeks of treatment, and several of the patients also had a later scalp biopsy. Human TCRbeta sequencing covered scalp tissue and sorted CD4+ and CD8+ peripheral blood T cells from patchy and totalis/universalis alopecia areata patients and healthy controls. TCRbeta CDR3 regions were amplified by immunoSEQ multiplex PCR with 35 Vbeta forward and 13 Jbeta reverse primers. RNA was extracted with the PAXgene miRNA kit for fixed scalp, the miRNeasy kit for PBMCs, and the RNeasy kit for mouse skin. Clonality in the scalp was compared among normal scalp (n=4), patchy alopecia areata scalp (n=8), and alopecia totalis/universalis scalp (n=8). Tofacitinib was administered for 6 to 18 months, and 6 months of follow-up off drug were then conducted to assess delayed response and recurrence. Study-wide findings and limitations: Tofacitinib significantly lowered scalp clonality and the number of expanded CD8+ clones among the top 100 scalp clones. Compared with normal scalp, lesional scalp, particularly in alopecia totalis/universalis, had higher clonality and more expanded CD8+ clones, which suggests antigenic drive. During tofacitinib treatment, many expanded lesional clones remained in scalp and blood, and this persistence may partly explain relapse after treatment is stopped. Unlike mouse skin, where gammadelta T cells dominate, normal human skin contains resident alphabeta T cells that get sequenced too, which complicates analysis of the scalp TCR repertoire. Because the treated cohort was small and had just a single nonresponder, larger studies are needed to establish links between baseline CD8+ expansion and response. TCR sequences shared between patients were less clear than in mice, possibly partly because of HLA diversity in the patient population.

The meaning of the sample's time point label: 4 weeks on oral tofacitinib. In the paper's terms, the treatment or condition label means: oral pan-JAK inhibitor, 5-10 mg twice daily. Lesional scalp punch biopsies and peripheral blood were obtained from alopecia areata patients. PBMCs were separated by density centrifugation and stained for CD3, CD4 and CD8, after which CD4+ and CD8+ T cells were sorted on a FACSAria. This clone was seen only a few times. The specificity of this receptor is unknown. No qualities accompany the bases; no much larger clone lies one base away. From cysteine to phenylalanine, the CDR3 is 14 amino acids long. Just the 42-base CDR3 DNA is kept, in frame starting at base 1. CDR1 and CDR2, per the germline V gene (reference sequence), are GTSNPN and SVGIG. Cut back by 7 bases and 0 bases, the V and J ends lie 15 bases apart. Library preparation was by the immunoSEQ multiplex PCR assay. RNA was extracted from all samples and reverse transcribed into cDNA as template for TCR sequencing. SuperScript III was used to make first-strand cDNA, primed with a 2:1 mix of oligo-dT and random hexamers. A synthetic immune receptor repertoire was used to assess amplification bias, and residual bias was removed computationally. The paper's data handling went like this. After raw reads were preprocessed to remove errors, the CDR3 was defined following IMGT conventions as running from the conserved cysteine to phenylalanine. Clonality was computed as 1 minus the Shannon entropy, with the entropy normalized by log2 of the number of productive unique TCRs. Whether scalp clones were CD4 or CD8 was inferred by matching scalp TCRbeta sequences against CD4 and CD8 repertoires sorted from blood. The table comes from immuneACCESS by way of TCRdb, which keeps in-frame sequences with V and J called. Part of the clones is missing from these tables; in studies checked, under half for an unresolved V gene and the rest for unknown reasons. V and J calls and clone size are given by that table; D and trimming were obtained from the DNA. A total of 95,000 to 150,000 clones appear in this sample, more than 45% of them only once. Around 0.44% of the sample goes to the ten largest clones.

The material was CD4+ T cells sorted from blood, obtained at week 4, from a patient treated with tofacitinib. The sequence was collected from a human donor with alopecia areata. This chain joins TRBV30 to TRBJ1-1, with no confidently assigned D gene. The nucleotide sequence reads TGTGCCTCCCGTCGGACTTTGATGAACACTGAAGCTTTCTTT. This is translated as CASRRTLMNTEAFF.